This T cell receptor (beta chain) was documented in a study of T cell repertoires in cytomegalovirus infection. For the study at large: It was recently identified HLA-C-restricted and well-studied HLA-B-restricted CMV epitopes that the study used.

The CDR3 extends over 18 amino acids. V shed 0 bases, J shed 5 bases, and the junction held 16 bases outside the gene matches. Germline CDR1 SGHVS, CDR2 FQNEAQ. TCRdb independently ran MiXCR on the reads; one entry per CDR3 protein. Among hundreds of thousands of distinct CDR3 sequences listed, around 35% were seen once. This clonotype was seen more than once but under ten times. The antigen remains undetermined. Material: cultured PBMCs, obtained from culture after CMV antigen stimulation. The origin of this receptor is a human donor in good health (CMV status not recorded). Some clones in this sample may be carry-over from other donors' samples. V gene TRBV7-8 combines with J gene TRBJ2-7; 7 positions match TRBD1. CDR3 in amino acids: CASSLAPPDRVYHHEQYF. The CDR3 bases are TGTGCCAGCAGCTTAGCCCCACCCGACAGGGTTTATCACCACGAGCAGTACTTC.